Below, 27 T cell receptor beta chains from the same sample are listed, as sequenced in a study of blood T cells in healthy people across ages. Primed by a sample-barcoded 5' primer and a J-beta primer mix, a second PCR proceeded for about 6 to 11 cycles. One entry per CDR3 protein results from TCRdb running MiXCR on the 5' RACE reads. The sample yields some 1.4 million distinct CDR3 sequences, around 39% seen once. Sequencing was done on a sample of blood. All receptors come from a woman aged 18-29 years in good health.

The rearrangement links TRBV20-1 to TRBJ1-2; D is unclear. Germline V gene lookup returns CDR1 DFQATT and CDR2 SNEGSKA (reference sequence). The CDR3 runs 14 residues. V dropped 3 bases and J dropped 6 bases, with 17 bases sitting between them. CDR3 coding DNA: TGCAGTGCTAGGGGCAACGACGTCCCCCATGGCTACACCTTC. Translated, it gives CSARGNDVPHGYTF.

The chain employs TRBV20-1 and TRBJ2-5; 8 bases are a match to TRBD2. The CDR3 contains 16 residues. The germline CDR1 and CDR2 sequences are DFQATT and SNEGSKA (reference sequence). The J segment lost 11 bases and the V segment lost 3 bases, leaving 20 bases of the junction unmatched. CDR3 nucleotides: TGCAGTGCTAGGGACGACGGAGCGGGAGTGTCGAATGAGCAGTACTTC. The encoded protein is CSARDDGAGVSNEQYF.

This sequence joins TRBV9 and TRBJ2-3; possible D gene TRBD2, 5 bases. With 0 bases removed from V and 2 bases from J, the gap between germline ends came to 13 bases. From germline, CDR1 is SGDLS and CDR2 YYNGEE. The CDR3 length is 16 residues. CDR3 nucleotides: TGTGCCAGCAGCGTAGAGCTAGCCGCGACCACAGATACGCAGTATTTT. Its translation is CASSVELAATTDTQYF.

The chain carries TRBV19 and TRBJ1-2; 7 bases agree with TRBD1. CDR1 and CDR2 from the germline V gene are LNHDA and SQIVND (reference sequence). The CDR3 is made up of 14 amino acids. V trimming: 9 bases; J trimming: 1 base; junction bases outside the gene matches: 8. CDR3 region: CASDPGQINYGYTF. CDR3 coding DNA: TGTGCCAGCGACCCGGGACAGATTAACTATGGCTACACCTTC.

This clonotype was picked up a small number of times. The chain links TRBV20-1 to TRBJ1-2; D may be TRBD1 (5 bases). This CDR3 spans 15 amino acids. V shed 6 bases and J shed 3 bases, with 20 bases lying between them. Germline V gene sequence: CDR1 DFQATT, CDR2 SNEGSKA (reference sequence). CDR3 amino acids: CSAFRSGQLDYGYTF. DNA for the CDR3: TGCAGTGCATTTCGGTCGGGGCAGCTCGACTATGGCTACACCTTC.

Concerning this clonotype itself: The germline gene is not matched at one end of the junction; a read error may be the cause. CDR3 coding DNA: TGTGCTAGCAGCTCGTTAGCGGGGGGTATCCAAGAGACCCAGTACTTC. This sequence encodes CASSSLAGGIQETQYF. The V call is TRBV7-7, the J call TRBJ2-5, with 10 bases identical to TRBD2. The CDR3 has 16 residues. Germline V gene data show CDR1 as SSHAT and CDR2 as FNYEAQ (reference sequence).

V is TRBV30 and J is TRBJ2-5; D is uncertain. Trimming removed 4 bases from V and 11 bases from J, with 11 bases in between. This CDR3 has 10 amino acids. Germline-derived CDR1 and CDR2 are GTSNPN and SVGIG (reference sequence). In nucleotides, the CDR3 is TGTGCCTGGATGAACAATGAGCAGTACTTC. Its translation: CAWMNNEQYF.

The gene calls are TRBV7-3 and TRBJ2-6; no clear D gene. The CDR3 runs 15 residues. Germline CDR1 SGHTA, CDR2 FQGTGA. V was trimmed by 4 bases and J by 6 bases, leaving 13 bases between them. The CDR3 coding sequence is TGTGCCAGCAGCTCGCCATTCCCCATGGCCAACGTCCTGACTTTC. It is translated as CASSSPFPMANVLTF.

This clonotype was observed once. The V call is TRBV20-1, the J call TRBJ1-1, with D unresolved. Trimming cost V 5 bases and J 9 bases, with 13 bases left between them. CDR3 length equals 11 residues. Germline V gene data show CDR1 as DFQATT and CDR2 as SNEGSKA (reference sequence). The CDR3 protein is CSAQPEIQAFF. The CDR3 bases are TGCAGTGCTCAACCCGAGATTCAAGCTTTCTTT.

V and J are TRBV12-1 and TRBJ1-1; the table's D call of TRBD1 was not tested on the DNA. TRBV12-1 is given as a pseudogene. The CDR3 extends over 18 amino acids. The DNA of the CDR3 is TGTGCCAGCAGTAAACAAACCCCTAAAGACAGAGATTGGACTGAAGCTTTCTTT. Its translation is CASSKQTPKDRDWTEAFF.

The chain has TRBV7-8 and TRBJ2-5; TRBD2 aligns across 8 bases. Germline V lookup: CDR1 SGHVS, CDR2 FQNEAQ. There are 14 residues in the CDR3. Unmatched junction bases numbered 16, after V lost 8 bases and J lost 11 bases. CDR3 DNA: TGTGCCAGCGACGGGCTAGCGGGTAGGAATGAGCAGTACTTC. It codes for CASDGLAGRNEQYF.

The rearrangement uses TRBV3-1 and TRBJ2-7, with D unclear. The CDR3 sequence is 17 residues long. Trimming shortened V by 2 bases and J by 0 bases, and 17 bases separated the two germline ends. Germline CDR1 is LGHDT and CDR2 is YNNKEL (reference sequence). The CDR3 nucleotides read TGTGCCAGCAGCCAAAAAAAGGCAGGACGGAGCTCCTACGAGCAGTACTTC. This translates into CASSQKKAGRSSYEQYF.

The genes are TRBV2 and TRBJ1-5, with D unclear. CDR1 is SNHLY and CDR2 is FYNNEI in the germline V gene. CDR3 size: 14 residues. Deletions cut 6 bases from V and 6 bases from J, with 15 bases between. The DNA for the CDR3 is TGTGCCAGCAGCCCACCGGTAGGTACTCAGCCCCAGCATTTT. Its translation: CASSPPVGTQPQHF.

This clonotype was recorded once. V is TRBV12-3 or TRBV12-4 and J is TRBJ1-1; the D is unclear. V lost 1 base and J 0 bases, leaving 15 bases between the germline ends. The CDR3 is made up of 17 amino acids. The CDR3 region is CASSLGDRTSLNTEAFF. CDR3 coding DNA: TGTGCCAGCAGTTTAGGAGACCGGACTTCGTTGAACACTGAAGCTTTCTTT.

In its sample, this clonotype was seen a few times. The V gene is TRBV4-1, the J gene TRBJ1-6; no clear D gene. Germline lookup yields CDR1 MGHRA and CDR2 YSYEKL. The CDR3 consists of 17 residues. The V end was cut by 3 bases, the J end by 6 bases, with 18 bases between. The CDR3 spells CASSQGPQTATNSPLHF. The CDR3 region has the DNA TGCGCCAGCAGCCAGGGCCCTCAAACGGCGACTAATTCACCCCTCCACTTT.

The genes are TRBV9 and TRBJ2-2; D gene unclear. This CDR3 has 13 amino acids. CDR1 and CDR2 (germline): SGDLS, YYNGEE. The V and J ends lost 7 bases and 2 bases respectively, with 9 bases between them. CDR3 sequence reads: CASAPLNTGELFF. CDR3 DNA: TGTGCCAGCGCCCCGTTAAACACCGGGGAGCTGTTTTTT.

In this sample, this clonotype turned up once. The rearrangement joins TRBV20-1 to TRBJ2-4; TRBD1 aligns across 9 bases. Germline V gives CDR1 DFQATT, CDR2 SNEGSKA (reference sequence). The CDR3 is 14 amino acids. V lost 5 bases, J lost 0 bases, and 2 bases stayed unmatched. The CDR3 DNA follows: TGCAGTGCTTGGGACAGGGAAGCCAAAAACATTCAGTACTTC. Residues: CSAWDREAKNIQYF.

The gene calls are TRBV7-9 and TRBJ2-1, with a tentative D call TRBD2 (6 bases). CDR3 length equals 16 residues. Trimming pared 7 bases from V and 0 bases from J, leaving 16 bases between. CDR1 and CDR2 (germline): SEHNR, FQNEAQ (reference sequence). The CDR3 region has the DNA TGTGCCAGCACCCCCAAAGGGCGGGGCTCCTACAATGAGCAGTTCTTC. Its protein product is CASTPKGRGSYNEQFF. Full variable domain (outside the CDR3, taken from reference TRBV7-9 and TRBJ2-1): DTGVSQNPRHKITKRGQNVTFRCDPISEHNRLYWYRQTLGQGPEFLTYFQNEAQLEKSRLLSDRFSAERPKGSFSTLEIQRTEQGDSAMYLCASTPKGRGSYNEQFFGPGTRLTVL.

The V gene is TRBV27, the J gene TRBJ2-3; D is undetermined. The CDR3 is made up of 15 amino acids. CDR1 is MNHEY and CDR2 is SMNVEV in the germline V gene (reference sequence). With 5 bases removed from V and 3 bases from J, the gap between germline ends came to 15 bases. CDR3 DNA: TGTGCCAGCAGTCCCGACTGGCTTCGAACAGATACGCAGTATTTT. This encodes CASSPDWLRTDTQYF.

The CDR3 bases are TGTGCCACCAGTGATCCAGGACTAGCGGGGAATGAGCAGTTCTTC. Its protein is CATSDPGLAGNEQFF. V and J are TRBV24-1 and TRBJ2-1; 12 nucleotides agree with TRBD2. CDR3 size: 15 residues. The ends lost 3 bases at V and 7 bases at J; junction bases unmatched: 3. In germline, CDR1 is KGHDR, CDR2 SFDVKD.

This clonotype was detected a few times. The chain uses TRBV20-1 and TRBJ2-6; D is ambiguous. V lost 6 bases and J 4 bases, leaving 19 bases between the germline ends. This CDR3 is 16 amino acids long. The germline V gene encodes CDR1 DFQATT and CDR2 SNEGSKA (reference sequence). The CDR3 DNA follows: TGCAGTGCCCTCATGGACGGGTCTTTGGGGGCCAACGTCCTGACTTTC. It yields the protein CSALMDGSLGANVLTF.

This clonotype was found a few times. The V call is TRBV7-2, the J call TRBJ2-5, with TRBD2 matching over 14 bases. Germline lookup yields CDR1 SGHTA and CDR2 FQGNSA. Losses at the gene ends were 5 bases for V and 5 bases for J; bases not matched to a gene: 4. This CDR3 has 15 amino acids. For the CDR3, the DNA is TGTGCCAGCAGCACCAGGACTAGCGGGAGGGAGACCCAGTACTTC. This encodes CASSTRTSGRETQYF.

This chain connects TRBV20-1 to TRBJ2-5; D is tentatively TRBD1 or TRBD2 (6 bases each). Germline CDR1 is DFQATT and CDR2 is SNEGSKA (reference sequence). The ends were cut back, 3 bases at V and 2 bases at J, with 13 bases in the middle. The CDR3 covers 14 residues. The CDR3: CSASRGAQQETQYF. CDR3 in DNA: TGCAGTGCTAGTAGGGGGGCCCAACAAGAGACCCAGTACTTC.

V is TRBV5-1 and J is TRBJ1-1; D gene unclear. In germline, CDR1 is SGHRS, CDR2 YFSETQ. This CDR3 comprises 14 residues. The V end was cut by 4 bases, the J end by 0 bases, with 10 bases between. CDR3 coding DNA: TGCGCCAGCAGCCCGAGCCTCATGAACACTGAAGCTTTCTTT. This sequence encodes CASSPSLMNTEAFF.

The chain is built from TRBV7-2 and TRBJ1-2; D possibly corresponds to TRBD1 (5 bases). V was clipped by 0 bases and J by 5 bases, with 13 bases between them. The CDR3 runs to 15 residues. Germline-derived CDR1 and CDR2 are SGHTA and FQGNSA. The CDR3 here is CASSLAWGEGYGYTF. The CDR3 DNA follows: TGTGCCAGCAGCTTAGCCTGGGGGGAAGGGTATGGCTACACCTTC.

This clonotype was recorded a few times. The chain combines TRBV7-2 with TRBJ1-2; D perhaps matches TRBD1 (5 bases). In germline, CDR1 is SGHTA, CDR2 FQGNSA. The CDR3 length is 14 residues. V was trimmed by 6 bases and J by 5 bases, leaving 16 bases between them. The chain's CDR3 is CASRFTSEGYGYTF. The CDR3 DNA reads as TGTGCCAGCAGGTTTACTTCCGAGGGGTATGGCTACACCTTC.

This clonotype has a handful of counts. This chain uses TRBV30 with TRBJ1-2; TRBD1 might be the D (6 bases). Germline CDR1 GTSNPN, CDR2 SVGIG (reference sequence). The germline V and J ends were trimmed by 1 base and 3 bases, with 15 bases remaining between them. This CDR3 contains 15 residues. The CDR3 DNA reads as TGTGCCTGGAGTGCGCGCCGACAGGATCACTATGGCTACACCTTC. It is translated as CAWSARRQDHYGYTF.